This is a list of T cell receptor beta chains from one sample in a study of CD8 T cells in ankylosing spondylitis. One entry per CDR3 protein, called by TCRdb with MiXCR from the 5' RACE reads. The sample has approximately 300,000 distinct CDR3 sequences, roughly 8% seen once; the top ten hold more than 14%. The source material was blood, either unsorted or a sorted T cell fraction (not recorded which). The receptors come from a male donor with ankylosing spondylitis. CDR3s include the opening cysteine and the closing phenylalanine or tryptophan. Fields, in order: J gene, V gene, clone size, D gene, CDR3 DNA, CDR3 protein. A D gene is named only where the DNA matches it firmly. Clone size appears in some rows only: once, few, many, or a class for an expanded clone.

>TRBJ2-1|TRBV5-1|few|-
TGCGCCAGCAGCTTGGATCGGGGGAACATCAATTACAATGAGCAGTTCTTC
CASSLDRGNINYNEQFF
>TRBJ2-3|TRBV18|-|-
TGTGCCAGCTCACTCCGGGACCCCGCCACAGATACGCAGTATTTT
CASSLRDPATDTQYF
>TRBJ2-3|TRBV7-8|few|TRBD2
TGTGCCAGCAGCTTAGAGCGGGGCACGGCTACGCAGTATTTT
CASSLERGTATQYF
>TRBJ2-7|TRBV6-2/TRBV6-3|many|TRBD2
TGTGCCAGCAGTTACGACGGGGGACTAGCGGGTTACGAGCAGTACTTC
CASSYDGGLAGYEQYF
>TRBJ2-2|TRBV12-3/TRBV12-4|-|-
TGTGCCAGCGTGCAGACCTACACCGGGGAGCTGTTTTTT
CASVQTYTGELFF
>TRBJ1-5|TRBV4-3|-|-
TGCGCCAGCAGCCAAGATTACCCGCCTAACTTTAATCAGCCCCAGCATTTT
CASSQDYPPNFNQPQHF
>TRBJ2-1|TRBV14|many|-
TGTGCCAGCAGCCGCCTGGATGTAGCCGGAGAGCAGTTCTTC
CASSRLDVAGEQFF
>TRBJ2-3|TRBV6-1|-|-
TGTGCCACCTCTTTGGGGGAGGTCTCAGATACGCAGTATTTT
CATSLGEVSDTQYF
>TRBJ1-1|TRBV29-1|few|-
TGCAGCGTTGGCGGGGTGAACACTGAAGCTTTCTTT
CSVGGVNTEAFF
>TRBJ2-3|TRBV7-9|-|-
TGTGCCAGCAGCCCGGGACGGCCTAGCACAGATACGCAGTATTTT
CASSPGRPSTDTQYF
>TRBJ1-1|TRBV5-1|many|TRBD1
TGCGCCAGCAGCTTGGGGACAGGGACACAGAACACTGAAGCTTTCTTT
CASSLGTGTQNTEAFF
>TRBJ1-1|TRBV29-1|few|-
TGCAGCGTGTCCCCCATGGAGGAAGCTTTCTTT
CSVSPMEEAFF
>TRBJ2-1|TRBV5-1|few|TRBD2
TGCGCCAGCAGCTTGGCCGTGGGACTAGCATGGAGTAGCTCCTACAATGAGCAGTTCTTC
CASSLAVGLAWSSSYNEQFF
>TRBJ2-3|TRBV29-1|-|-
TGCAGCGTCCTCAGGGAAATGGTGACAGATACGCAGTATTTT
CSVLREMVTDTQYF
>TRBJ2-2|TRBV3-1|many|TRBD1
TGTGCCAGCGAAATTGGACAGGGGGCCACCGGGGAGCTGTTTTTT
CASEIGQGATGELFF
>TRBJ1-6|TRBV5-1|few|TRBD1
TGCGCCAGCAGCCACGACAGGGAGAATTCACCCCTCCACTTT
CASSHDRENSPLHF
>TRBJ2-2|TRBV5-1|many|-
TGCGCCAGCAGCCCGACCCCCGGGTACACCGGGGAGCTGTTTTTT
CASSPTPGYTGELFF
>TRBJ1-5|TRBV5-1|many|-
TGCGCCAGCAGCTTGGCCGTAGGTCAGCCCCAGCATTTT
CASSLAVGQPQHF
>TRBJ1-6|TRBV5-1|many|-
TGCGCCAGCAGCTTGATCAGGGATAATTCACCCCTCCACTTT
CASSLIRDNSPLHF
>TRBJ2-4|TRBV5-1|few|-
TGCGCCAGCAGCTGGACATCCACCGGGACACTCGGAAGCAACATTCAGTACTTC
CASSWTSTGTLGSNIQYF
>TRBJ2-2|TRBV29-1|-|-
TGCAGCGTTGAATGGGCCTTTAACACCGGGGAGCTGTTTTTT
CSVEWAFNTGELFF
>TRBJ2-3|TRBV5-1|many|TRBD1
TGCGCCAGCAGCGAAGGACAGGGGAAAGATACGCAGTATTTT
CASSEGQGKDTQYF
>TRBJ1-6|TRBV6-1|many|-
TGTGCCAGCAGTCCCCAGGGGAGGGAAAGTTCACCCCTCCACTTT
CASSPQGRESSPLHF
>TRBJ2-7|TRBV20-1|-|TRBD2
TGCAGTGCTTATACCCTAGCGGGCTCCTACGAGCAGTACTTC
CSAYTLAGSYEQYF
>TRBJ2-3|TRBV11-1|few|TRBD2
TGTGCCAGCAGCTTGAAGGCCGGGACTAGCGGGGATAGCACAGATACGCAGTATTTT
CASSLKAGTSGDSTDTQYF
>TRBJ2-1|TRBV9|-|TRBD2
TGTGCCAGCAGCCGAGCGGGAGACCACTCCTACAATGAGCAGTTCTTC
CASSRAGDHSYNEQFF
>TRBJ1-2|TRBV5-1|few|-
TGCGCCAGCAGCTTGCCTGGGAGCTATGGCTACACCTTC
CASSLPGSYGYTF
>TRBJ1-5|TRBV27|few|-
TGTGCCAGCAGTCTTACCGGGAAACAGCCCCAGCATTTT
CASSLTGKQPQHF
>TRBJ2-1|TRBV3-1|few|TRBD1
TGTGCCAGCAGCCGACAGGGGAACGATGAGCAGTTCTTC
CASSRQGNDEQFF
>TRBJ2-1|TRBV27|few|TRBD2
TGTTCTACGCGGGGACTAGCGATGTACAATGAGCAGTTCTTC
CSTRGLAMYNEQFF
>TRBJ2-5|TRBV11-3|few|-
TGTGCCAGCAGCTTGGAGGAGGGGGAGACCCAGTACTTC
CASSLEEGETQYF
>TRBJ1-6|TRBV20-1|-|-
TGCAGTGCGAAACAGTGGGGGTCCTCACCCCTCCACTTT
CSAKQWGSSPLHF
>TRBJ2-3|TRBV7-9|many|-
TGTGCCAGCAGCCAATGGGCAGATACGCAGTATTTT
CASSQWADTQYF
>TRBJ2-1|TRBV15|-|TRBD1
TGTGCCACCAGGACCGCTGGACAGGGCAGAGGTTACAATGAGCAGTTCTTC
CATRTAGQGRGYNEQFF
>TRBJ1-1|TRBV7-9|-|-
TGTGCCAGCAGCCCAAGTGGGGGGGCCGGTTTGGCTTTCTTT
CASSPSGGAGLAFF
>TRBJ2-5|TRBV6-5|few|-
TGTGCCAGCAGGGACTACCAAGAGACCCAGTACTTC
CASRDYQETQYF
>TRBJ2-5|TRBV24-1|-|-
TGTGCCACCAGCGACAGGCTCGGAGAGACCCAGTACTTC
CATSDRLGETQYF
>TRBJ2-3|TRBV4-2|few|TRBD2
TGTGCCAGCAGCCAAGCTTCCGTTCTAGCGGGAAGCACAGATACGCAGTATTTT
CASSQASVLAGSTDTQYF
>TRBJ1-2|TRBV30|-|-
TGTGCCTGGAGTTTTCAGGGGTTGGACTATGGCTACACCTTC
CAWSFQGLDYGYTF
>TRBJ1-2|TRBV20-1|-|TRBD1
TGCAGTGCTAGAGAGACAGGGGTCAATGAAGGCTACACCTTC
CSARETGVNEGYTF
>TRBJ2-2|TRBV12-3/TRBV12-4|many|TRBD2
TGTGCCAGCAGAAGCGGACTAGCGGGAGACACCGGGGAGCTGTTTTTT
CASRSGLAGDTGELFF
>TRBJ2-5|TRBV18|few|-
TGTGCCAGCTCACCACTCACGGGAGAGTGGGAGACCCAGTACTTC
CASSPLTGEWETQYF